Sequencing of this T cell receptor (beta chain) was carried out in a study of blood T cell repertoires in COVID-19. Study-wide background: Material from acute and convalescent COVID-19 was sourced from the United States, Italy and Spain. Sources were T cells, B-cell-depleted T cells, or PBMCs; the material itself was cDNA or gDNA.

Only one count was recorded for this clone. After removal of 4 bases from V and 5 bases from J, the junction contained 11 bases not matched to a gene. This CDR3 contains 16 residues. Germline loops: CDR1 SGHRS, CDR2 YFSETQ. Original handling: Nucleated cell counts were estimated from reference gene primer amplification. The data were produced by immunoSEQ multiplex PCR, yet TCRdb's version contains in-frame clones alone and is incomplete. V and J calls and clone size are those listed in that table; D and trimming were worked out from the DNA. Here the sample spans some 460,000 clones, 75% to 90% being singletons.

This sequence was found in a woman aged 25 to 39 with acute or convalescent COVID-19. The specimen sequenced was peripheral blood. The rearrangement joins TRBV5-1 to TRBJ2-7; 11 bases are shared with TRBD2. The CDR3 is CASSPDRLAGINEQYF. The CDR3 DNA follows: TGCGCCAGCAGCCCGGATAGACTAGCGGGGATCAACGAGCAGTACTTC.